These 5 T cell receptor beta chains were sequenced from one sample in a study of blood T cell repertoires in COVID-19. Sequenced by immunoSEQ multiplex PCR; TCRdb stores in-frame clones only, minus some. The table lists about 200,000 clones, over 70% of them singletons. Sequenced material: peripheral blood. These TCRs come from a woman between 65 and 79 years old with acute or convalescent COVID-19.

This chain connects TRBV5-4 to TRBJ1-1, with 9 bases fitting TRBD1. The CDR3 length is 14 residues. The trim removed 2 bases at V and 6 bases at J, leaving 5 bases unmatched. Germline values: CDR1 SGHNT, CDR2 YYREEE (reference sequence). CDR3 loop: CASSFPRTGAEAFF. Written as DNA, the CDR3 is TGTGCCAGCAGCTTCCCCAGGACAGGGGCTGAAGCTTTCTTT.

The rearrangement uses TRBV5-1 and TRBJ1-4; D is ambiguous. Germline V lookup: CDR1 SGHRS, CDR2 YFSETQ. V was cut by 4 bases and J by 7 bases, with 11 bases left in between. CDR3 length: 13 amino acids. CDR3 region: CASSAVFGEKLFF. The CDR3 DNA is TGCGCCAGCAGCGCGGTTTTCGGTGAAAAACTGTTTTTT.

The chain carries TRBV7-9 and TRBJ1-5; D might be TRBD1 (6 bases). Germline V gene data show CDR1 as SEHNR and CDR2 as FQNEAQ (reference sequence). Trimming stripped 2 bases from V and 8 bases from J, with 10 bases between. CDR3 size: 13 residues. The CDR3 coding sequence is TGTGCCAGCAGCTTATCAGGGGCAGAGCCCCAGCATTTT. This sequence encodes CASSLSGAEPQHF.

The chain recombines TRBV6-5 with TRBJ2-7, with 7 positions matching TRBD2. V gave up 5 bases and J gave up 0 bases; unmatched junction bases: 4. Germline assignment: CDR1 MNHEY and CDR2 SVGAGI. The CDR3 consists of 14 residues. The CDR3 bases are TGTGCCAGCAGTAACCTAGCGGTCTCCTACGAGCAGTACTTC. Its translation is CASSNLAVSYEQYF.

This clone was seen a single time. CDR3 amino acids: CAWSVWGPATSQPQHF. As DNA, the CDR3 is TGTGCCTGGAGTGTTTGGGGGCCAGCCACGAGTCAGCCCCAGCATTTT. V and J are TRBV30 and TRBJ1-5, with D perhaps matching TRBD1 (6 bases). Trimming cost V 0 bases and J 6 bases, with 18 bases left between them. Germline values: CDR1 GTSNPN, CDR2 SVGIG (reference sequence). CDR3 length: 16 residues. The variable domain in full, completed from reference TRBV30 and TRBJ1-5, reads SQTIHQWPATLVQPVGSPLSLECTVEGTSNPNLYWYRQAAGRGLQLLFYSVGIGQISSEVPQNLSASRPQDRQFILSSKKLLLSDSGFYLCAWSVWGPATSQPQHFGDGTRLSIL.